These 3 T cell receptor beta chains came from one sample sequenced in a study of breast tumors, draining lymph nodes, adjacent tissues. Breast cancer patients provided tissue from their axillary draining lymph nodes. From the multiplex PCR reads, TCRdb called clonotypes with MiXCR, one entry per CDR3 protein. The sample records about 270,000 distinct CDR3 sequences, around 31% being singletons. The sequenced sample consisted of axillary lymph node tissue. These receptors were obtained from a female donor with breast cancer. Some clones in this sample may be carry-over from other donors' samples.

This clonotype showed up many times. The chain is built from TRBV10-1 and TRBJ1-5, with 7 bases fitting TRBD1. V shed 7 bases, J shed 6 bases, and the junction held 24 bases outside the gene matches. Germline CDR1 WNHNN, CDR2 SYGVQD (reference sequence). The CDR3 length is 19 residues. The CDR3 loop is CASTIPLTGLLVQGQPQHF. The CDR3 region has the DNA TGCGCCAGCACCATACCATTGACAGGGCTATTAGTTCAAGGTCAGCCCCAGCATTTT.

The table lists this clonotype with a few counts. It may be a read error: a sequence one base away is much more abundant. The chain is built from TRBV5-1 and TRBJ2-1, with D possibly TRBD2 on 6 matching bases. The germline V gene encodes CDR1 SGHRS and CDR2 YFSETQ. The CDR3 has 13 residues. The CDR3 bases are TGCGCCAGCAGCTCCCGCGGGGTGAATGACCAGTTCTTC. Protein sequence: CASSSRGVNDQFF.

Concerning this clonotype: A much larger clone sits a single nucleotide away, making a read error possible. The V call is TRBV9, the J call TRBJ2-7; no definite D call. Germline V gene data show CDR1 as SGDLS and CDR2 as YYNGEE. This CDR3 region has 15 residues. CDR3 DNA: TGTGCCAGCAGCGTACGCCCGGGTCCGTCCTACGAGCCGTACTTC. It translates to CASSVRPGPSYEPYF.